This T cell receptor (beta chain) derives from a study of PD-L1 blockade in urothelial cancer. In the study overall: Between 0 and 3 prior chemotherapy regimens had been given to patients. Blood drawn 3 weeks (second dose) and 6 weeks after treatment start was analyzed. The median T cell count in blood samples was approximately 140,000.

Stated time point: peripheral blood 6 weeks after treatment start. The assay was immunoSEQ multiplex PCR, and TCRdb's table has in-frame clones only and misses some. The sample contains 50,000 or so clones, around 85% of which appear only once. Whole-study findings and limits: Tumor-associated blood clones were expanded more by durable-benefit patients at 3 weeks.

Notes on this clone: What it binds is unknown.

Germline V gene lookup returns CDR1 SGHNT and CDR2 YYREEE (reference sequence). V was cut by 6 bases and J by 6 bases, with 19 bases left in between. The CDR3 loop spans 14 amino acids. The chain employs TRBV5-4 and TRBJ2-7, with D perhaps TRBD1 (6 bases). The material was PBMCs, obtained around atezolizumab (anti-PD-L1) treatment. This receptor was obtained from a man aged 45-60 years with urothelial cancer. The CDR3 loop reads CASTATGRTSEQYF. For the CDR3, the DNA is TGTGCCAGCACCGCGACAGGAAGGACATCCGAGCAGTACTTC.